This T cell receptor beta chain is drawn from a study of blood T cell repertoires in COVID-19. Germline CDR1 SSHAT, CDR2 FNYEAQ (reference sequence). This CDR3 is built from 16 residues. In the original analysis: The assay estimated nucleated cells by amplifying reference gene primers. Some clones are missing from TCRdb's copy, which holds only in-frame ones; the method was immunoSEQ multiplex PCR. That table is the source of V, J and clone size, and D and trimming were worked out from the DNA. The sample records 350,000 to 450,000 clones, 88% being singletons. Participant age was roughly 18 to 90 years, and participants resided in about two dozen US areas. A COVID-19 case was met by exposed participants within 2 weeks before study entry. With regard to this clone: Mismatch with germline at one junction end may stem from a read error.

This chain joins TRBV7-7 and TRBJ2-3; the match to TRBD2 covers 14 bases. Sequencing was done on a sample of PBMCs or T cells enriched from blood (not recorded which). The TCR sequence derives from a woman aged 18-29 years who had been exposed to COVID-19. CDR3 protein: CASTPGLAGGPDTQYF. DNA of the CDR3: TGTGCTAGCACCCCTGGACTAGCGGGGGGCCCAGATACGCAGTATTTT.